This is a list of T cell receptor beta chains from one sample in a study of shared clonotypes between healthy human individuals. The method was immunoSEQ multiplex PCR; TCRdb's version includes in-frame clones alone and lacks a portion of them. Of about 2.3 million clones listed, approximately 93% are singletons. The sample taken for sequencing was naive CD4+ T cells from PBMCs. The receptors shown here come from a man younger than 30 in good health. Some clones in this sample may be carry-over from other donors' samples. Each CDR3 is given with its conserved first and last residue. The order of the fields is J gene, V gene, D gene, clone size, CDR3 DNA, CDR3 protein. The D gene is left open where the match is weak. Clone size is given for some rows only: seen once, a few or many times, or a class if the clone is expanded.

>TRBJ1-1|TRBV11-2|.|.
TGTGCCAGCAGCTTAGCGGTAGACGCTTTCTTT
CASSLAVDAFF
>TRBJ1-3|TRBV5-1|.|.
TGCGCCAGCCGCCGGGACTCACGCCGACCTGGAAACACCATATATTTT
CASRRDSRRPGNTIYF
>TRBJ2-7|TRBV19|.|.
TGTGCCAGTACCTACCCTCACGGCCGTTCCGTCAGCTACGAGCAGTACTTC
CASTYPHGRSVSYEQYF
>TRBJ2-2|TRBV11-1|TRBD2|.
TGTGCCAGCAGCTTAGAGACGGGAGGAATAACCGGGGAGCTGTTTTTT
CASSLETGGITGELFF
>TRBJ2-7|TRBV7-2|TRBD1|.
TGTGCCAGCAGCCCGACAGGGGCTATCCCCTACGAGCAGTACTTC
CASSPTGAIPYEQYF
>TRBJ1-1|TRBV6-6|.|.
TGTGCCAGCAGCCAGATAGGACAGAACACTGAAGCTTTCTTT
CASSQIGQNTEAFF
>TRBJ2-7|TRBV28|TRBD1|.
TGTGCCAGCCTCCGGGACAGGGGGACCTACGAGCAGTACTTC
CASLRDRGTYEQYF
>TRBJ2-4|TRBV6-6|TRBD2|.
TGTGCCAGCAGTTACGGGCTAGCGGGAGCCAAAAACATTCAGTACTTC
CASSYGLAGAKNIQYF
>TRBJ1-1|TRBV11-3|.|.
TGTGCCAGCAGCTTAGACAGCATGAACACTGAAGCTTTCTTT
CASSLDSMNTEAFF
>TRBJ2-7|TRBV9|.|.
TGTGCCAGCAGCGTAGGTGACGGACTCTCGGGGCTCGAGCAGTACTTC
CASSVGDGLSGLEQYF
>TRBJ2-7|TRBV7-2|TRBD2|.
TGTGCCAGCAGCTTAGATGGCGGGAGAAGCTACGAGCAGTACTTC
CASSLDGGRSYEQYF
>TRBJ2-1|TRBV9|TRBD2|.
TGTGCCAGCAGCGGCACTAGCGGCCACTACAATGAGCAGTTCTTC
CASSGTSGHYNEQFF
>TRBJ1-5|TRBV6-1|TRBD1|few
TGTGCCAGCAGTGAAGGGCGGGACAGCTACAATCAGCCCCAGCATTTT
CASSEGRDSYNQPQHF
>TRBJ2-3|TRBV28|TRBD1|.
TGTGCCAGCAGGACTAATATGGGGGACAGTTCTAGCACAGATACGCAGTATTTT
CASRTNMGDSSSTDTQYF
>TRBJ2-3|TRBV13|TRBD2|.
TGTGCCAGCAGCTGGGGACTAGCGGGTCAAACGCAGTATTTT
CASSWGLAGQTQYF
>TRBJ2-1|TRBV5-1|.|.
TGCGCCAGCAGCTTGGGGGCCAGGGGCAGCGAGCAGTTCTTC
CASSLGARGSEQFF
>TRBJ2-3|TRBV5-1|.|.
TGCGCCAGCAGCTTGTTGCAGGGAGCAGATACGCAGTATTTT
CASSLLQGADTQYF
>TRBJ1-5|TRBV28|.|.
TGTGCCAGCAGTCCGCCCGGCAGCCCGGTTGGTGATCAGCCCCAGCATTTT
CASSPPGSPVGDQPQHF
>TRBJ2-7|TRBV27|TRBD2|few
TGTGCCAGCAGATTTAGCGGGCGCGCGGTGCAGTACTTC
CASRFSGRAVQYF
>TRBJ2-5|TRBV6-5|TRBD1|.
TGTGCCAGCAGTTCCCGCCGGGACAGGGCTGAGACCCAGTACTTC
CASSSRRDRAETQYF
>TRBJ2-1|TRBV4-2|TRBD2|.
TGTGCCAGCAGCCAAGGGACTAGCGGGAGGGGGGATGAGCAGTTCTTC
CASSQGTSGRGDEQFF
>TRBJ2-3|TRBV7-2|.|once
TGTGCCAGCAGCCTTTCCGGTGGCGGGGATACGCAGTATTTT
CASSLSGGGDTQYF
>TRBJ1-1|TRBV19|.|.
TGTGCCAGTATGGTAGGGGGTACTGAAGCTTTCTTT
CASMVGGTEAFF
>TRBJ2-7|TRBV7-2|.|once
TGTGCCAGCAGCTTTACAGGTAACTCCTACGAGCAGTACTTC
CASSFTGNSYEQYF
>TRBJ1-1|TRBV4-3|.|.
TGCGCCACCAGCCCCGTCTCGGAGGGAAGAATGAACACTGAAGCTTTCTTT
CATSPVSEGRMNTEAFF
>TRBJ2-1|TRBV11-1|.|.
TGTGCCAGCAGCTTAACTACAACTAGCTACAATGAGCAGTTCTTC
CASSLTTTSYNEQFF
>TRBJ2-5|TRBV7-9|TRBD1|.
TGTGCCAGCAGCTGGGACAGGGTCCAAGAGACCCAGTACTTC
CASSWDRVQETQYF
>TRBJ2-4|TRBV28|.|.
TGTGCCAGCAGTTTCGCAGGGTCATGGAACTTC
CASSFAGSWNF
>TRBJ1-1|TRBV10-3|.|.
TGTGCCATCACAGAACAGGAGAACACTGAAGCTTTCTTT
CAITEQENTEAFF
>TRBJ2-3|TRBV30|.|.
TGTGCCTGGAGTCGAAGCACAGATACGCAGTATTTT
CAWSRSTDTQYF
>TRBJ2-7|TRBV28|.|.
TGTGCCAGCAGTTTAACAGGGCGCGAGCAGTACTTC
CASSLTGREQYF
>TRBJ2-7|TRBV7-8|TRBD1|.
TGTGCCAGCAGCCTAACGACAGGGGGGGGCGAGCAGTACTTC
CASSLTTGGGEQYF
>TRBJ2-1|TRBV4-3|TRBD2|.
TGCGCCAGCAGCCCTCGCTTAGGGCGGGAGGAGCAGTTCTTC
CASSPRLGREEQFF
>TRBJ2-5|TRBV6-1|.|.
TGTGCCAGCAGTATTACGAGGGGGGAGACCCAGTACTTC
CASSITRGETQYF
>TRBJ2-7|TRBV6-5|.|.
TGTGCCAGCAGTTATGGGTACGCGGGTTCCTACGAGCAGTACTTC
CASSYGYAGSYEQYF
>TRBJ1-2|TRBV19|.|.
TGTGCCAGTAGGAAGAGCGGTCGGGGAACAGTGATTAACTATGGCTACACCTTC
CASRKSGRGTVINYGYTF
>TRBJ1-4|TRBV27|.|.
TGTGCCAGCGCAGGGGCGTTTCATGAAAAACTGTTTTTT
CASAGAFHEKLFF
>TRBJ1-5|TRBV4-1|TRBD1|.
TGCGCCAGCAGCCAGAACGTAAGGGACAGCCTGTATCAGCCCCAGCATTTT
CASSQNVRDSLYQPQHF
>TRBJ1-2|TRBV14|.|.
TGTGCCAGCAGCCTTTTATCCCGGCCGCCGTTTAGTGGCTACACCTTC
CASSLLSRPPFSGYTF
>TRBJ1-4|TRBV28|.|.
TGTGCCAGCAGCCGCTCGGGGTCAGGGGCTAATGAAAAACTGTTTTTT
CASSRSGSGANEKLFF
>TRBJ1-1|TRBV5-4|TRBD1|.
TGTGCCAGCAGCTTGACCCTCGCCAGGGGGGCTGAAGCTTTCTTT
CASSLTLARGAEAFF
>TRBJ1-5|TRBV30|.|.
TGTGCCTGCGGGGAACAGCCCCAGCATTTT
CACGEQPQHF
>TRBJ2-5|TRBV5-4|TRBD2|.
TGTGCCAGCAGCCATAAGCGGCGGGAGGCGGGGGAGACCCAGTACTTC
CASSHKRREAGETQYF
>TRBJ2-7|TRBV19|TRBD2|.
TGTGCCAGTAGTACTAGCGGGAGTAGCTACGAGCAGTACTTC
CASSTSGSSYEQYF
>TRBJ2-2|TRBV18|.|.
TGTGCCAGCTCACCAGCCCTCGACGGGGAGCTGTTTTTT
CASSPALDGELFF
>TRBJ2-5|TRBV29-1|TRBD2|.
TGCAGCGTTGAAGTAGCGGGAGAGGAGACCCAGTACTTC
CSVEVAGEETQYF
>TRBJ2-7|TRBV14|TRBD2|.
TGTGCCAGCAGCCAAGATTTACTAGCGGGAGGGCACCACTACGAGCAGTACTTC
CASSQDLLAGGHHYEQYF
>TRBJ1-2|TRBV7-2|.|.
TGTGCCAGCAGCCTGACGGGCGGCGACTATGGCTACACCTTC
CASSLTGGDYGYTF
>TRBJ2-4|TRBV30|.|.
TGTGCCTGGAGTGCGTTTGCACAGGGAGACCCGGCTAACCTAGCCAAAAACATTCAGTACTTC
CAWSAFAQGDPANLAKNIQYF
>TRBJ1-5|TRBV7-2|.|few
TGTGCCAGCAGCCCAGACAGCGGCAATCAGCCCCAGCATTTT
CASSPDSGNQPQHF
>TRBJ2-7|TRBV5-5|TRBD2|.
TGTGCCAGCAGCTTTGGACTAGCGGGAGAGGGCTACGAGCAGTACTTC
CASSFGLAGEGYEQYF
>TRBJ2-1|TRBV4-2|.|.
TGTGCCAGCAGCCAAGGTTCGGGAGCCGGGCGCAATGAGCAGTTCTTC
CASSQGSGAGRNEQFF
>TRBJ1-3|TRBV30|.|.
TGTGCCTGGATCCCCTGGCAGACCTCTGGAAACACCATATATTTT
CAWIPWQTSGNTIYF
>TRBJ1-2|TRBV5-1|.|.
TGCGCCAGCAGCTTGGTCGGGGTTTTGGACTATGGCTACACCTTC
CASSLVGVLDYGYTF
>TRBJ2-1|TRBV30|.|.
TGTGCCTGGGCCGTTGGAGATGAGCAGTTCTTC
CAWAVGDEQFF